One T cell receptor beta chain is described in this entry. Only in-frame clones appear in the TCRdb table, and some are missing; sequencing was by immunoSEQ multiplex PCR. The sample contains about 200,000 clones, around 80% of which appear only once. The data are from a study of blood T cell repertoires in COVID-19. Turning to the study itself: Spain, Italy and the United States supplied samples that represented acute and convalescent COVID-19. PBMCs, B-cell-depleted T cells, or T cells were the source of the cDNA or gDNA that made up the material.

The TCR comes from a woman in her seventies with acute or convalescent COVID-19. Material: peripheral blood.

CDR3 sequence: CASSPSGGDYGYTF. Written as DNA, the CDR3 is TGTGCCAGCAGCCCCTCCGGGGGAGACTATGGCTACACCTTC. This chain connects TRBV7-9 to TRBJ1-2; tentatively, D is TRBD1 (5 bases). Germline CDR1 reads SEHNR; CDR2 reads FQNEAQ (reference sequence). The germline V and J ends were trimmed by 5 bases and 3 bases, with 13 bases remaining between them. This CDR3 has 14 residues.